The source of this T cell receptor beta chain is a study of identical twins. Germline V gene sequence: CDR1 MNHEY, CDR2 SVGEGT. Unmatched junction bases numbered 11, after V lost 5 bases and J lost 3 bases. The CDR3 contains 17 residues. General study points: Compared with models, monozygotic twins showed more out-of-frame TCR alpha sharing.

This clonotype was picked up a small number of times. Its antigen is as yet unknown. cDNA molecules carried unique molecular identifiers, and template switching added a universal primer site. Each CDR3 protein is one row after TCRdb ran MiXCR on the 5' RACE reads. This repertoire shows nearly 900,000 distinct CDR3 sequences, over 9% found once; its top ten account for 1.5% to 2%. The data were also submitted as part of a second study, on yellow fever vaccine responses in identical twins.

This receptor was identified in a woman between 18 and 29 years old in good health. The sequencing input was PBMCs. The chain links TRBV6-2 or TRBV6-3 to TRBJ1-5, with 9 bases lining up with TRBD1. The CDR3 loop is CASSADRGFTYNQPQHF. The CDR3 DNA reads as TGTGCCAGCAGTGCGGACAGGGGCTTCACTTACAATCAGCCCCAGCATTTT.